Listed below are T cell receptor beta chains from one sample, sequenced in a study of blood T cell repertoires in COVID-19. TCRdb's copy holds only in-frame clones and misses some; the assay was immunoSEQ multiplex PCR. This sample yields approximately 69,000 clones, of which over 80% are seen a single time; around a sixth belongs to the top ten. The sample was peripheral blood. Receptors originate from an elderly woman with acute or convalescent COVID-19. The CDR3 runs from the conserved cysteine through the conserved F or W. The D gene is left open where the match is weak.

>-|TRBJ2-7|TRBV5-4
CASSLTDEQYF
>-|TRBJ2-3|TRBV24-1
CATGDRGRDSTDTQYF
>-|TRBJ1-3|TRBV7-6
CASSRDPTGSGNTIYF
>-|TRBJ1-2|TRBV9
CASSPTGNYGYTF
>TRBD1|TRBJ1-1|TRBV2
CASSPGGTGNTEAFF
>-|TRBJ1-4|TRBV28
CASCLVEGGAGEKLFF
>-|TRBJ1-5|TRBV19
CASSRGIERGNQPQHF
>TRBD1|TRBJ1-1|TRBV12-3/TRBV12-4
CASSFGQGAFF
>TRBD1|TRBJ2-2|TRBV7-9
CASSPRGQGAINGELFF
>TRBD1|TRBJ1-5|TRBV2
CASSLGQGKEPQHF
>TRBD2|TRBJ2-3|TRBV2
CASGLATDTQYF
>TRBD2|TRBJ2-3|TRBV4-1
CASSSASGMAGTQYF
>TRBD1|TRBJ1-2|TRBV7-9
CASSLTGDGYTF
>-|TRBJ1-2|TRBV7-6
CASSSRGVLGDGYTF
>-|TRBJ1-2|TRBV6-5
CASNIRQGSDGYTF
>TRBD2|TRBJ2-2|TRBV5-1
CASRFRAGGPRGGELFF
>-|TRBJ1-6|TRBV19
CASSIARPGSVSNSPLHF
>TRBD1|TRBJ1-2|TRBV6-1
CASSETLQGDNYGYTF
>TRBD2|TRBJ2-1|TRBV4-1
CASSPTWQRGARNEQFF
>-|TRBJ1-5|TRBV28
CASRGDLGENRVNQPQHF
>TRBD1|TRBJ2-1|TRBV29-1
CSAKEQPRDRVFHGEQFF
>TRBD1|TRBJ1-2|TRBV19
CASRSGTGAYSGYGYTF
>TRBD1|TRBJ1-1|TRBV6-5
CATQGYLNTEAFF
>TRBD1|TRBJ2-7|TRBV10-1
CASSETGDYEQYF
>TRBD2|TRBJ2-2|TRBV19
CASSAGTSGTHGGGELFF
>TRBD2|TRBJ2-2|TRBV19
CASSNGLAGANTGELFF
>-|TRBJ2-7|TRBV6-1
CASSEVRTWWQYF
>-|TRBJ2-5|TRBV10-3
CAIRNRIQETQYF
>TRBD1|TRBJ2-6|TRBV30
CAWSWTGGSGANVLTF
>TRBD1|TRBJ2-5|TRBV5-3
CARSPLDRAVETQYF
>TRBD1|TRBJ1-5|TRBV30
CAWSPSDRLGGNQPQHF
>TRBD1|TRBJ1-1|TRBV19
CASSFRQGTVEAFF
>-|TRBJ2-1|TRBV12-3/TRBV12-4
CASSSSVYNEQFF
>-|TRBJ1-4|TRBV12-5
CASGSSLNEKLFF
>TRBD2|TRBJ2-3|TRBV11-2
CASSRGLAGGTDTQYF
>-|TRBJ1-2|TRBV29-1
CSVGLDNHGYTF
>TRBD1|TRBJ1-6|TRBV10-3
CAIGGQGTGSPLHF
>TRBD2|TRBJ2-3|TRBV5-1
CASSSGTSGDTDTQYF
>-|TRBJ2-1|TRBV5-6
CASSLANEQFF
>TRBD2|TRBJ2-5|TRBV5-1
CASSSGASGGQETQYF
>TRBD1|TRBJ1-4|TRBV11-2
CASSVTTGNEKLFF
>-|TRBJ2-1|TRBV11-3
CASSLAGSYNEQFF
>-|TRBJ1-5|TRBV15
CATSSSEVNQPQHF
>-|TRBJ2-1|TRBV9
CASSVGGGISYNEQFF